This record covers a single T cell receptor beta chain. The data originate from a study of blood T cell repertoires in COVID-19. Generated by immunoSEQ multiplex PCR, the TCRdb table keeps only in-frame clones and is missing some. Of about 26,000 clones listed, around 65% are singletons. Germline V gene sequence: CDR1 SGHRS, CDR2 YFSETQ. The CDR3 runs 15 residues. V was trimmed by 4 bases and J by 0 bases, leaving 13 bases between them. This receptor was obtained from a man in his fifties or sixties with active or convalescent COVID-19. V and J are TRBV5-1 and TRBJ1-2; D is undetermined. The specimen was peripheral blood. DNA for the CDR3: TGCGCCAGCAGCCAAGGAGAGACTTCTAACTATGGCTACACCTTC. Its protein is CASSQGETSNYGYTF.